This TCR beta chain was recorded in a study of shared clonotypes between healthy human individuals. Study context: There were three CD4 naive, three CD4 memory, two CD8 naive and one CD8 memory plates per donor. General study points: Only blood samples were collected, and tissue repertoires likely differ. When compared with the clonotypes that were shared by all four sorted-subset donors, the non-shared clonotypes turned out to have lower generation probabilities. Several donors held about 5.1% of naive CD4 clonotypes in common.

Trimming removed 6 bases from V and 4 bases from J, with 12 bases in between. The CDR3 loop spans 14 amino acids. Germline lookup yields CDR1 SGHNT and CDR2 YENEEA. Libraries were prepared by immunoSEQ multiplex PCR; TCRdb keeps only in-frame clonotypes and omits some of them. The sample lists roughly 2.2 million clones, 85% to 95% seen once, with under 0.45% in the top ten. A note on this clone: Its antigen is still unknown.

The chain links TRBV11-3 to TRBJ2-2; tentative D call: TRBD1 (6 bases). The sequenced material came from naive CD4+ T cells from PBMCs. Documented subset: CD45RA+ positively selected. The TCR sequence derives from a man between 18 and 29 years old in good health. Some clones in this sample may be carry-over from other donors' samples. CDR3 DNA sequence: TGTGCCAGCAGTCAGGGGTCGGGCACCGGGGAGCTGTTTTTT. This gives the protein CASSQGSGTGELFF.